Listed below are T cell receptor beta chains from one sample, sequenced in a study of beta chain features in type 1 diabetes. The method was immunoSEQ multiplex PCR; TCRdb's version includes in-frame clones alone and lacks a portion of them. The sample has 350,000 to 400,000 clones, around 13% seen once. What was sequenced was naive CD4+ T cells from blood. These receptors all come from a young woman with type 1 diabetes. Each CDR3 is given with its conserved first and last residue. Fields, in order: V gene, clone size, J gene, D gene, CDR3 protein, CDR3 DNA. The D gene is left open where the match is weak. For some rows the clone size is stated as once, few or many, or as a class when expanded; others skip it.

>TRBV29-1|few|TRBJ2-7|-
CSVYYRDEQYF
TGCAGCGTTTACTACAGGGACGAGCAGTACTTC
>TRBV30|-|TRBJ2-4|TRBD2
CAWNRGGSMNIQYF
TGTGCCTGGAACCGTGGCGGGAGCATGAACATTCAGTACTTC
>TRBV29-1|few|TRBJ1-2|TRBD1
CIGGTGGGYTF
TGCATCGGGGGGACAGGAGGGGGCTACACCTTC
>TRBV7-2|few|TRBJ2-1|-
CATLVRAGPYNEQFF
TGTGCCACCCTAGTGAGGGCGGGCCCTTACAATGAGCAGTTCTTC
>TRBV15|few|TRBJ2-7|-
CATSRDDTATEQYF
TGTGCCACCAGCAGAGATGACACGGCCACCGAGCAGTACTTC
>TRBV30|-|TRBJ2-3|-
CATDMVGTDTQYF
TGTGCGACAGACATGGTTGGCACAGATACGCAGTATTTT
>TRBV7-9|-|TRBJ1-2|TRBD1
CASSFRRDRGKSYGYTF
TGTGCCAGCAGCTTTCGCCGGGACAGGGGGAAGAGCTATGGCTACACCTTC
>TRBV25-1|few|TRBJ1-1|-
CASGDVVDTEAFF
TGTGCCAGCGGAGATGTAGTGGACACTGAAGCTTTCTTT
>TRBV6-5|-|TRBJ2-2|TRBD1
CASSGQGALTGELFF
TGTGCCAGCAGCGGACAGGGGGCTCTCACCGGGGAGCTGTTTTTT
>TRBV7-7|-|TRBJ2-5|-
CASSRDSRETQYF
TGTGCCAGCAGCCGCGACTCCCGGGAGACCCAGTACTTC
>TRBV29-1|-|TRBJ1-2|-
CSVEDSLALGYGYTF
TGCAGCGTTGAGGACAGCCTTGCCTTGGGCTATGGCTACACCTTC
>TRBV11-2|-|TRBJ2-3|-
CASRRGTDTQYF
TGTGCCAGCAGAAGGGGTACAGATACGCAGTATTTT
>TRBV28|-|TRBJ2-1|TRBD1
CASSRGGLGEQFF
TGTGCCAGCAGTCGAGGGGGCTTGGGTGAGCAGTTCTTC
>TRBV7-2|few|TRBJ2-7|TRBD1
CASSQQGPPFRSEQYF
TGTGCCAGCAGCCAACAGGGGCCCCCTTTTAGGTCCGAGCAGTACTTC
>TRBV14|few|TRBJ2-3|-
CASSGGGADTQYF
TGTGCCAGCAGCGGCGGAGGCGCAGATACGCAGTATTTT
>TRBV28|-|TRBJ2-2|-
CASTLAGELFF
TGTGCCAGCACCCTCGCCGGGGAGCTGTTTTTT
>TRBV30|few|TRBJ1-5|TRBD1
CAWSHNRGGQPQHF
TGTGCCTGGAGCCATAACAGGGGGGGTCAGCCCCAGCATTTT
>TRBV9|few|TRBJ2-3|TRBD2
CASSTPSGGQDTQYF
TGTGCCAGCAGCACCCCTAGCGGGGGCCAAGATACGCAGTATTTT
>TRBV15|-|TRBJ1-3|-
CATREFSGNTIYF
TGTGCCACCAGGGAGTTCTCTGGAAACACCATATATTTT
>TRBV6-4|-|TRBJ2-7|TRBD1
CASSVTGGPYF
TGTGCCAGCAGTGTTACAGGGGGCCCGTACTTC
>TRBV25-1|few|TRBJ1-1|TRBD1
CASSEDRGPTEAFF
TGTGCCAGCAGTGAGGACAGGGGACCCACTGAAGCTTTCTTT
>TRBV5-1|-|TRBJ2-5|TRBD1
CASSFTGTGGLETQYF
TGCGCCAGCAGCTTCACCGGGACAGGGGGCTTAGAGACCCAGTACTTC
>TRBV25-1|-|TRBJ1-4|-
CASGNWGPGEKLFF
TGTGCCAGCGGCAATTGGGGGCCGGGTGAAAAACTGTTTTTT
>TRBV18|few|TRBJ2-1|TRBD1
CASSSGQGGIHNEQFF
TGTGCCAGCTCATCGGGACAGGGGGGAATACACAATGAGCAGTTCTTC
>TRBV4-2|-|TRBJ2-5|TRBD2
CASSQDGTSGSGETQYF
TGTGCCAGCAGCCAAGATGGGACTAGCGGGAGTGGAGAGACCCAGTACTTC
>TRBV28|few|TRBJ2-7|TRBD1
CASSRQGYNECEQYF
TGTGCCAGCAGTCGACAGGGGTACAATGAATGCGAGCAGTACTTC
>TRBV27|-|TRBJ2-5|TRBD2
CASSLYTGLAGQETQYF
TGTGCCAGCAGCCTATACACGGGACTAGCGGGACAAGAGACCCAGTACTTC
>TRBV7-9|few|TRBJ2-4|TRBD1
CASSLTGGGDIQYF
TGTGCCAGCAGCCTGACAGGGGGCGGAGACATTCAGTACTTC
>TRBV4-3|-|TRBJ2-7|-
CASSQDPRASYEQYF
TGCGCCAGCAGCCAAGATCCCAGGGCTTCCTACGAGCAGTACTTC
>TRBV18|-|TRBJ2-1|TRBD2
CASHRSGGSVEQFF
TGTGCCAGCCATCGGAGCGGGGGGTCGGTTGAGCAGTTCTTC
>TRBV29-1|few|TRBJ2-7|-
CSVERQVGYEQYF
TGCAGCGTTGAGAGACAGGTTGGGTACGAGCAGTACTTC
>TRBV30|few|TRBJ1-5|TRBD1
CAWEDRGNPPQHF
TGTGCCTGGGAGGACAGGGGCAATCCGCCCCAGCATTTT
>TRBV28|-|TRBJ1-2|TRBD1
CATSLTGGLTNYGYTF
TGTGCCACCTCACTGACAGGGGGCCTGACTAACTATGGCTACACCTTC
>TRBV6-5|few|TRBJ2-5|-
CASRGAAQETQYF
TGTGCCAGCAGAGGGGCGGCACAAGAGACCCAGTACTTC
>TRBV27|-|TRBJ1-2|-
CASTSGFGYTF
TGTGCCAGCACCTCGGGTTTTGGCTACACCTTC
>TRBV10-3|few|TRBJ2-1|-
CAIRFGTPGNEQFF
TGTGCCATCAGATTCGGGACTCCTGGGAATGAGCAGTTCTTC
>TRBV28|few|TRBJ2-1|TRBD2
CASSGGLGRSNEQFF
TGTGCCAGCAGTGGTGGACTAGGTCGTTCCAATGAGCAGTTCTTC